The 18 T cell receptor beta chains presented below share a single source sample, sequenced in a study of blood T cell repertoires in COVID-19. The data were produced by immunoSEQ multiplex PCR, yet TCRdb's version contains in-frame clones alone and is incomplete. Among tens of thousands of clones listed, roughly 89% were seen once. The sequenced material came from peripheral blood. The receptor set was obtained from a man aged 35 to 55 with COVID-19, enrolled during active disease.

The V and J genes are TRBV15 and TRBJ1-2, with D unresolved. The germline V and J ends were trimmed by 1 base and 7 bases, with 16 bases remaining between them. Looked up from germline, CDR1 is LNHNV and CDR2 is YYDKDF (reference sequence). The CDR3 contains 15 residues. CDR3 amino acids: CATSRGGRMSSGYTF. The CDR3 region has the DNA TGTGCCACCAGCAGAGGAGGCCGGATGTCTAGTGGCTACACCTTC.

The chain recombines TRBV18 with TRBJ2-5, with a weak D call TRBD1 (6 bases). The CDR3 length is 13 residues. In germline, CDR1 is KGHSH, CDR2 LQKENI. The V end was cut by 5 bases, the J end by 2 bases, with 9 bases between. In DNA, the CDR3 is TGTGCCAGCTCATACGGGACACAAGAGACCCAGTACTTC. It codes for CASSYGTQETQYF. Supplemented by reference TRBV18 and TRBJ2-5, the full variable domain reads NAGVMQNPRHLVRRRGQEARLRCSPMKGHSHVYWYRQLPEEGLKFMVYLQKENIIDESGMPKERFSAEFPKEGPSILRIQQVVRGDSAAYFCASSYGTQETQYFGPGTRLLVL.

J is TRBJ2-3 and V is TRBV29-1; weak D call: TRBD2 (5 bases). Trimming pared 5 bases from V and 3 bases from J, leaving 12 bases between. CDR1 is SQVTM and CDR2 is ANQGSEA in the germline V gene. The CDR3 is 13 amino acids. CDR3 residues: CSVQRFVTDTQYF. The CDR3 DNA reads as TGCAGCGTTCAGCGGTTTGTGACAGATACGCAGTATTTT.

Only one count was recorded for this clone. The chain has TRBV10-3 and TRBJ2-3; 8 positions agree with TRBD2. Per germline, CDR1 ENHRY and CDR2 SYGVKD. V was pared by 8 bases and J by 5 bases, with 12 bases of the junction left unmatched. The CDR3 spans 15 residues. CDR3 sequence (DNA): TGTGCCATCGGCCGGGGGTGGCGGGAGGAAGATACGCAGTATTTT. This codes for CAIGRGWREEDTQYF.

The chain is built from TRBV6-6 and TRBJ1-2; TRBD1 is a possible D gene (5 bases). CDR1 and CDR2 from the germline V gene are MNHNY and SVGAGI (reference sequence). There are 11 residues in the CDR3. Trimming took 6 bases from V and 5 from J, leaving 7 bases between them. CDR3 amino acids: CASRGGYGYTF. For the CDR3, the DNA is TGTGCCAGCAGGGGGGGTTATGGCTACACCTTC.

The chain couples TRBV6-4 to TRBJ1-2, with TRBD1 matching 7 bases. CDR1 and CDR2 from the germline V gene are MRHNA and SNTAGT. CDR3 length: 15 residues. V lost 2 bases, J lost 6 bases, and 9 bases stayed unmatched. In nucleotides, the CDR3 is TGTGCCAGCAGTGACAGAGAGGGGGCGTTACATGGCTACACCTTC. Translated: CASSDREGALHGYTF.

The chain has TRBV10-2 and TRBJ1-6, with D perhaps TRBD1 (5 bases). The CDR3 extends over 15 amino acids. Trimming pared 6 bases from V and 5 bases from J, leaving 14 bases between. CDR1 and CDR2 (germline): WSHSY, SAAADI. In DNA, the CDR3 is TGCGCCAGCAGCGGCTGGCAGGGCGATAATTCACCCCTCCACTTT. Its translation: CASSGWQGDNSPLHF.

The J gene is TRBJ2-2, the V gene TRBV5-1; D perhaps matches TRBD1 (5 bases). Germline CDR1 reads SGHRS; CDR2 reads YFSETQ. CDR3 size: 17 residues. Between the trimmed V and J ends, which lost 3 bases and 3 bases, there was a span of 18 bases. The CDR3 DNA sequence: TGCGCCAGCAGCTCAGCCGGGTCCCGGACACACACCGGGGAGCTGTTTTTT. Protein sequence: CASSSAGSRTHTGELFF.

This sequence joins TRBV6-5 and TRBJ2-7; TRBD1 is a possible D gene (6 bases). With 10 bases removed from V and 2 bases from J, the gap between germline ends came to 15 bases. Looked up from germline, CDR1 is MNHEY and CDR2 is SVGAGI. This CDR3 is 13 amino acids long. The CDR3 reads CATNQRQAYEQYF. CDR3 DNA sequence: TGTGCCACCAATCAACGACAGGCCTACGAGCAGTACTTC.

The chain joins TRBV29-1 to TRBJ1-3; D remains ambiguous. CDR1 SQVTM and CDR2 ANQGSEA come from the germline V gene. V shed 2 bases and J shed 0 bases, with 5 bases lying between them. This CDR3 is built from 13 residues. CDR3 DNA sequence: TGCAGCGTTGAAACGGTCTCTGGAAACACCATATATTTT. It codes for CSVETVSGNTIYF.

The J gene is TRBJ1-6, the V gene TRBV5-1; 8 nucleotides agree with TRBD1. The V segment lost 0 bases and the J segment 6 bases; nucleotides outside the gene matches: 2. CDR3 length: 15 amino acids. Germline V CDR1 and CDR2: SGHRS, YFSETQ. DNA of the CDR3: TGCGCCAGCAGCTTGGGCGACAGGGGTAATTCACCCCTCCACTTT. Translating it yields CASSLGDRGNSPLHF.

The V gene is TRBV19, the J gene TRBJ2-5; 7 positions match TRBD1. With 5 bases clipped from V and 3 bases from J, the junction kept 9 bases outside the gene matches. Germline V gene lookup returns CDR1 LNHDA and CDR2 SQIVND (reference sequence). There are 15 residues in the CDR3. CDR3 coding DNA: TGTGCCAGTAGTCGTCCCGGGACAGACAAAGAGACCCAGTACTTC. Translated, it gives CASSRPGTDKETQYF.

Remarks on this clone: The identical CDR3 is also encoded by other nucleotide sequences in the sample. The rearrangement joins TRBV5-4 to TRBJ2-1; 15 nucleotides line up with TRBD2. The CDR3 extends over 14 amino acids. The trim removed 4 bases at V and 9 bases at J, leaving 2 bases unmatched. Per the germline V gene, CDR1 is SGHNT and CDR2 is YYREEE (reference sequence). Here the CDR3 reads CASSTGLAGGEQFF. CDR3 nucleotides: TGTGCCAGCAGCACGGGACTAGCGGGGGGTGAGCAGTTCTTC. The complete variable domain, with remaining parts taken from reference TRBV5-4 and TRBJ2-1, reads ETGVTQSPTHLIKTRGQQVTLRCSSQSGHNTVSWYQQALGQGPQFIFQYYREEENGRGNFPPRFSGLQFPNYSSELNVNALELDDSALYLCASSTGLAGGEQFFGPGTRLTVL.

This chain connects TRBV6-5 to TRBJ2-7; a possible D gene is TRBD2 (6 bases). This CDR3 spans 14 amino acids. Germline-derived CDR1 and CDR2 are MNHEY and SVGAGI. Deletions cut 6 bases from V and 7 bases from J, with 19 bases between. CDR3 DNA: TGTGCCAGCAGAACACCCCTCAGACGGGGGGAGCAGTACTTC. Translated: CASRTPLRRGEQYF.

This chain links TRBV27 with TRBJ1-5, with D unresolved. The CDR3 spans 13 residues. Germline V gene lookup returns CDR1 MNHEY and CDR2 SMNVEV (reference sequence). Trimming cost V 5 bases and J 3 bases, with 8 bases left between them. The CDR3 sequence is CASSVSYNQPQHF. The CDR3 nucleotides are TGTGCCAGCAGTGTAAGCTACAATCAGCCCCAGCATTTT.

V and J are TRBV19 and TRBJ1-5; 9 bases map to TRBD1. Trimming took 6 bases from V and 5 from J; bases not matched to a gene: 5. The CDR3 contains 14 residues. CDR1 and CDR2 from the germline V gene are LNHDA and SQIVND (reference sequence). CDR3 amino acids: CASRGQGGYQPQHF. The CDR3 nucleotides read TGTGCCAGTAGGGGACAGGGAGGGTATCAGCCCCAGCATTTT.

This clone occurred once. Here the CDR3 DNA reads TGTGCCAGCAGCTTAGTTCCGGGTAGCTACGAGCAGTACTTC. This encodes CASSLVPGSYEQYF. The rearrangement joins TRBV7-2 to TRBJ2-7; the D is unclear. This CDR3 region has 14 residues. CDR1 SGHTA and CDR2 FQGNSA come from the germline V gene. With 1 base removed from V and 3 bases from J, the gap between germline ends came to 10 bases.

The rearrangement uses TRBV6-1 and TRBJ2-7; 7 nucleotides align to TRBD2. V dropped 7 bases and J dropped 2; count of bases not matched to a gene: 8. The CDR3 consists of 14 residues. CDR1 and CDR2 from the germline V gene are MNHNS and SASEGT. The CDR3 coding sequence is TGTGCCAGCAATCAGAGGGCGGGGGCCTACGAGCAGTACTTC. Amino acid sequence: CASNQRAGAYEQYF.